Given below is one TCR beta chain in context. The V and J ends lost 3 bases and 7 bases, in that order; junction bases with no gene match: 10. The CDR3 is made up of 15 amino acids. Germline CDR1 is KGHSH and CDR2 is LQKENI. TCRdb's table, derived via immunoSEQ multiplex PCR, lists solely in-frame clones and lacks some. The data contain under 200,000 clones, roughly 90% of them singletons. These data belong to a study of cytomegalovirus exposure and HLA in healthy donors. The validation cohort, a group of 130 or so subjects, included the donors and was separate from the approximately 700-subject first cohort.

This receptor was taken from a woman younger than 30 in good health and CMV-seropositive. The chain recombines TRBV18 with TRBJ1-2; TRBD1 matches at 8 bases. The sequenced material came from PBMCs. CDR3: CASSPSSGGGRGYTF. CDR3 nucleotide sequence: TGTGCCAGCTCACCTTCTTCAGGGGGCGGACGTGGCTACACCTTC.